Sequencing of this TCR beta chain was carried out in a study of shared clonotypes between healthy human individuals (TCRdb year 2020). General notes on the study: The cohort comprised two women and a few men aged 18 to 49 years. For each donor, three plates each were used for CD4 naive and CD4 memory, two plates were used for CD8 naive, and one plate was used for CD8 memory. The study deeply sequenced blood TCR repertoires of five healthy adults to estimate repertoire size and the extent of clonotype sharing between individuals. Libraries were prepared and TCR repertoires were sequenced by different laboratories using diverse techniques, in order to increase sequencing depth and limit assay-specific biases. Each donor's leukapheresis produced roughly between about 0.9 and 9.5 billion PBMCs. What the research found in general, with its limitations: Incomplete sequencing was indicated by rarefaction of sorted-subset datasets, despite the large sequencing depth. Naive subsets generally had larger estimated clonotype richness than memory subsets did. Compared with non-shared clonotypes, clonotypes shared by all four sorted-subset donors had higher generation probabilities. About 5% of naive CD4, 3.5% of naive CD8, about 2.5% of memory CD4, and more than 0.35% of memory CD8 clonotypes were shared across a few donors. Because the study included a small number of donors, the genetic and exposure-history diversity represented was limited. Sampling was restricted to blood, and TCR repertoires in tissue are likely to differ from TCR repertoires in blood. Pairwise subsampling indicated that sequencing depth was expected to affect the degree of clonotype sharing among donors.

The donors were healthy, HIV-negative adults who had no recently reported acute infections or vaccinations. All donors were Caucasian adults living in Nashville, Tennessee, USA. CD4+ T cells were enriched by magnetic negative selection; naive cells were then positively selected on CD45RA, and the negative fraction formed the memory subset. Blood was obtained by leukapheresis, after which PBMCs were separated by Ficoll-Histopaque density gradient centrifugation and cryopreserved in liquid nitrogen vapor phase. Analytical flow cytometry was used to check the purity and quantity of every magnetically sorted T cell population. Genomic DNA was isolated from each sorted fraction and quantified by UV absorbance on a Nanodrop 2000c. Using the deep immunoSEQ assay, multiplex PCR amplified TCR CDR3 regions from genomic DNA. Genomic DNA extracted from each cell subset was distributed evenly over all wells of several immunoSEQ 96-well plates, and each plate served as one replicate. For sorted subsets, approximately 0.2 ug of genomic DNA, equivalent to some 30,000 T cell genomes, went into each replicate PCR. The purified libraries were quantified using a Qubit 3.0 fluorometer, sized with a Bioanalyzer 2100, and then quantified again using the KAPA Library Quantification kit. Every immunoSEQ 96-well plate was sequenced on a separate single-read 150-cycle Illumina NextSeq 550 flow cell. For the original study's pipeline: Because only junctional sequences without quality scores were contained in the immunoSEQ output, filtering matching that applied to full-length reads could not be performed. To assign V/J genes and CDR3, sequences were annotated against IMGT germline references using PyIR, a Python wrapper for IgBLAST v1.9. Any read was removed if the V/J assignment was weak (E-value above 1e-6), the CDR3 was missing, or the read contained stop codons, out-of-frame junctions, or ambiguous translated residues. V3J clonotypes were defined as sequences sharing the same inferred V gene, J gene, and CDR3 amino acid sequence. The percentage overlap between two repertoires was calculated by dividing the number of shared unique clonotypes by the size of the smaller repertoire. Three approaches were used to assess repertoire richness: RTK rarefaction, the Chao1 estimator, and Recon v2.1 estimates of unobserved clonotypes. Generation probabilities for all TCRbeta clonotypes obtained by the gDNA method from a handful of donors were computed using OLGA. TCRdb took this table from immuneACCESS and kept in-frame rearrangements with V and J called. Such tables lack part of the clones; where checked against another copy, unresolved V genes explain under half of the gap, and the rest is unexplained. That table is the source of V, J and clone size, and D and trimming were worked out from the DNA. The sample contains about 1,500,000 clones, roughly 97% of them found a single time. The top ten clonotypes cover about 1% of the sample.

From the cysteine up to the phenylalanine, the CDR3 has a length of 16 residues. Just the 48-base CDR3 DNA is kept, in frame starting at base 1. For CDR1 and CDR2, the germline V gene lists SGHDT and YYEEEE. Clipping removes 0 bases from V and 5 bases from J, with 8 as the unmatched junction base count. As concerns this clone: This clone's antigen is unknown. It has no much larger one-base neighbor in the sample; base qualities were not kept.

The chain is made from TRBV5-6 and TRBJ1-2, with 9 bases aligning to TRBD1. This receptor was taken from a man younger than 40 in good health. Sequenced sample: naive CD4+ T cells sorted from blood. The sample's cell subset or site, from its label and the paper: CD45RA+ positively selected. CDR3 sequence: CASSLAVYRGLYGYTF. At the DNA level, the sequence is TGTGCCAGCAGCTTGGCCGTGTACAGGGGGCTTTATGGCTACACCTTC. Full variable domain (CDR3 extended with the reference TRBV5-6 and TRBJ1-2 proteins): DAGVTQSPTHLIKTRGQQVTLRCSPKSGHDTVSWYQQALGQGPQFIFQYYEEEERQRGNFPDRFSGHQFPNYSSELNVNALLLGDSALYLCASSLAVYRGLYGYTFGSGTRLTVV.